This T cell receptor (beta chain) was captured in a study of post-analysis software for immune sequencing data. Study-level results: Those samples that were prepared in the same batch co-clustered strongly by F measure. Controls showed lower frequencies than patients for five TRBV segments, and TRBV5-6, TRBV5-1 and TRBV20-1 were among these.

Unique molecular identifiers were present in the TCR beta cDNA libraries. In TCRdb, the PCR reads were re-called with MiXCR into one record per CDR3 protein. The sample carries some 800,000 distinct CDR3 sequences, more than 45% recorded once. The V end lost 4 bases, the J end lost 5 bases, and 11 bases lay between the germline ends. CDR1 is SGHTA and CDR2 is FQGTGA in the germline V gene. The length of the CDR3 is 13 residues. Worth noting for this clonotype: Its target is not known.

The genes are TRBV7-3 and TRBJ1-2, with no clear D. This clonotype was sampled from a girl between 10 and 17 years old with multiple sclerosis. Sequenced sample: blood. The CDR3 nucleotides are TGTGCCAGCAGCTCCCATGGAACTTATGGCTACACCTTC. Translated: CASSSHGTYGYTF. The whole variable domain, remainder taken from reference TRBV7-3 and TRBJ1-2, is GAGVSQTPSNKVTEKGKYVELRCDPISGHTALYWYRQSLGQGPEFLIYFQGTGAADDSGLPNDRFFAVRPEGSVSTLKIQRTERGDSAVYLCASSSHGTYGYTFGSGTRLTVV.